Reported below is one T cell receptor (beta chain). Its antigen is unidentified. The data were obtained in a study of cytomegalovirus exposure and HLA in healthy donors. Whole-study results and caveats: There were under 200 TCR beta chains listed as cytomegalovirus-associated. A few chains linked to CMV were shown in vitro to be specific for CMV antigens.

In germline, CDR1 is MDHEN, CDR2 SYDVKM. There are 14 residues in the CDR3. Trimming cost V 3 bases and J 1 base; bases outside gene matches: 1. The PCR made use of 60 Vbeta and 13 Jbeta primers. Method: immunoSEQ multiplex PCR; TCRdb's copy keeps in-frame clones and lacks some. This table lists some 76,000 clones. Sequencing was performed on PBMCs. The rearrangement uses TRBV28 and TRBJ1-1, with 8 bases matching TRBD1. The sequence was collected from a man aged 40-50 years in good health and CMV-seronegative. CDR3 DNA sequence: TGTGCCAGCAGTTTCGGGACAGGGAACACTGAAGCTTTCTTT. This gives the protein CASSFGTGNTEAFF.